This T cell receptor (beta chain) appears in the sequencing data of a study of blood T cell repertoires in COVID-19. For the study at large: Sites in the United States, Italy and Spain provided acute and convalescent COVID-19 samples. T cells, B-cell-depleted T cells, or PBMCs provided the cDNA or gDNA that served as material.

Seattle's enrolled individuals joined amid active infection and were then monitored longitudinally. Original analysis: Reference gene primers were amplified, and this amplification served to estimate nucleated cell counts. Sequencing was performed with immunoSEQ multiplex PCR; in TCRdb, only in-frame clones are kept and a portion is missing. V and J calls and clone size are as listed in that table; D and trimming were resolved from the DNA. The profile shows some 130,000 clones, more than 85% of them singletons. The CDR3 covers 16 residues. The germline gives CDR1 SGHKS, CDR2 YYEKEE (reference sequence). The V end was cut by 2 bases, the J end by 0 bases, with 9 bases between.

Sequencing was done on a sample of peripheral blood. This sequence originates from a man aged 55 to 70 with COVID-19, enrolled during active disease. The chain uses TRBV5-5 and TRBJ2-6, with D uncertain. Here the CDR3 reads CASSFYSSSGANVLTF. DNA of the CDR3: TGTGCCAGCAGCTTCTACAGCTCCTCTGGGGCCAACGTCCTGACTTTC.